This passage covers 2 T cell receptor beta chains from one sample sequenced in a study of CD4 and CD8 cells across lung adenocarcinoma regions (dated 2018 in TCRdb). Libraries were built with PCR. The sequencer was a HiSeq X Ten. TCRdb reworked the public reads: Q25 trimming with fastp, MiXCR clone assembly, productive beta chains retained. Every CDR3 protein is listed once, alongside the most common genes and DNA of its rows. The sample contains over 9,500 distinct CDR3 sequences, about 56% of them found a single time. Around 36% of the sample is in the top ten clones. The sequenced material came from CD8+ T cells from the margin of a lung tumor. The cell subset or site tag for this specimen amounts to: tumor margin region. The receptors come from a female donor with lung adenocarcinoma. The CD4 and CD8 labels of this study may be unreliable.

Worth noting for this clonotype: At one boundary the junction diverges from the germline segment, which might be a read error. The gene calls are TRBV6-1 and TRBJ2-4; either TRBD1 or TRBD2 may fit D (5 bases each). Germline loops: CDR1 MNHNS, CDR2 SASEGT. The CDR3 is 16 amino acids. The CDR3 is CPSRATGHRATNTQYF. Written as DNA, the CDR3 is TGTCCCAGCCGCGCTACGGGGCACCGAGCCACAAACACTCAGTACTTC.

The chain recombines TRBV20-1 with TRBJ2-7; TRBD2 matches at 10 bases. Germline values: CDR1 DFQATT, CDR2 SNEGSKA (reference sequence). The CDR3 contains 15 residues. The trim removed 5 bases at V and 1 base at J, leaving 8 bases unmatched. CDR3 sequence (DNA): TGCAGTGCTCAGCCTAGCGGGAGTTTTTCCTACGAGCAGTACTTC. This translates into CSAQPSGSFSYEQYF.